The entry below gives a single T cell receptor beta chain sequence along with its context. Antigen unknown. The data are from a study of PD-1 blockade in classical Hodgkin lymphoma. Relapse after autologous stem cell transplantation occurred in every patient, and brentuximab vedotin exposure varied. The repertoire was sequenced with immunoSEQ multiplex PCR; TCRdb's copy has only in-frame clones and lacks some. This sample has under 110,000 clones; around 88% occur once, and the top ten carry more than 6.5%. Study findings and constraints: The authors excluded patients who started nivolumab under 1 year after ASCT. TCR diversity in CD4+, not CD8+, cells rose significantly by C4D1.

This specimen consisted of peripheral blood mononuclear cells (PBMCs), obtained before the second cycle of nivolumab. The receptor comes from a human donor with classical Hodgkin lymphoma.

The CDR3 nucleotides read TGCGCCAGCAGCTTGGGCCCGGGATCAGGAAACACCATATATTTT. Protein sequence: CASSLGPGSGNTIYF. J is TRBJ1-3 and V is TRBV5-1; D is ambiguous. The CDR3 is 15 amino acids. Per germline, CDR1 SGHRS and CDR2 YFSETQ. V lost 0 bases to trimming and J lost 4 bases, with 11 bases between them.